A single sample is the source of the 22 T cell receptor beta chains below, sequenced in a study of T cells expressing NK-cell markers. Using the 5' RACE reads, TCRdb records one entry per CDR3 protein without DNA. This repertoire includes about 160,000 distinct CDR3 sequences. The source material was blood T cells: a sorted CD56 or NKG2C T cell subset, CD4+ or CD8+ T cells, or bulk PBMC T cells (not recorded which). The receptors stem from a man aged 18-75 years in good health.

V usage is TRBV5-1 and J usage is TRBJ2-1; lacking DNA, the TRBD1 call made by TCRdb goes unchecked. The CDR3 runs to 15 residues. CDR1 and CDR2 (germline): SGHRS, YFSETQ. The CDR3 loop is CASSLYVGGRDEQFF.

The gene calls are TRBV9 and TRBJ2-6; TCRdb lists TRBD1, though no DNA is available to test this call. Per germline, CDR1 SGDLS and CDR2 YYNGEE. The CDR3 is made up of 17 amino acids. CDR3 loop: CASSVGGSLGGANVLTF.

The V call is TRBV12-3 or TRBV12-4, the J call TRBJ2-3; TCRdb gives TRBD1 as the D gene, but with no DNA this cannot be confirmed. The CDR3 is 15 amino acids. CDR3 sequence reads: CASSSQGGDTDTQYF.

V and J are TRBV5-4 and TRBJ2-1. CDR1 SGHNT and CDR2 YYREEE come from the germline V gene (reference sequence). The CDR3 extends over 13 amino acids. This CDR3 reads CASSLARGREQFF.

V and J are TRBV3-1 and TRBJ2-1; the D gene TCRdb calls, TRBD1, cannot be checked with no DNA. The CDR3 contains 12 residues. CDR1 is LGHDT, CDR2 YNNKEL, per germline (reference sequence). The CDR3 reads CASSGLSGEQFF.

The chain employs TRBV2 and TRBJ2-3; TCRdb selects TRBD2, and the lack of DNA leaves this call unchecked. Germline loops: CDR1 SNHLY, CDR2 FYNNEI. This CDR3 has 16 amino acids. The CDR3 region is CASSEARGLVTDTQYF.

The chain joins TRBV5-6 to TRBJ1-6; TCRdb returns TRBD1, unconfirmable since there is no DNA. The CDR3 is 16 amino acids. The germline V gene has CDR1 SGHDT and CDR2 YYEEEE. The CDR3 sequence is CASSFLTGTENSPLHF.

V gene TRBV28 combines with J gene TRBJ1-1; TCRdb names TRBD1, which stays unverified in the absence of DNA. Germline V CDR1 and CDR2: MDHEN, SYDVKM. The CDR3 loop spans 15 amino acids. CDR3 amino acids: CASSSRTWGGTEAFF.

This chain links TRBV3-1 with TRBJ1-2; lacking DNA, the TRBD1 call made by TCRdb goes unchecked. The CDR3 length is 15 residues. The germline gives CDR1 LGHDT, CDR2 YNNKEL (reference sequence). The CDR3 sequence: CASRGRTGETYGYTF.

The V and J genes are TRBV5-6 and TRBJ2-7. Germline V gives CDR1 SGHDT, CDR2 YYEEEE. This CDR3 has 15 amino acids. CDR3 residues: CASSLWSGWAHEQYF.

V and J are TRBV19 and TRBJ1-1. Germline V gene sequence: CDR1 LNHDA, CDR2 SQIVND (reference sequence). The CDR3 is 14 amino acids. The CDR3 reads CASSVNMDYTEAFF.

The CDR3 reads CASSLRTGVETYNEQFF. The V and J genes are TRBV12-3 or TRBV12-4 and TRBJ2-1; lacking DNA, the TRBD1 call made by TCRdb goes unchecked. This CDR3 comprises 17 residues.

The chain combines TRBV25-1 with TRBJ2-2; TCRdb's assignment of TRBD1 cannot be checked, as there is no DNA. This CDR3 has 16 residues. Germline V gene sequence: CDR1 MGHDK, CDR2 SYGVNS. The CDR3 region is CASSDLPGAGTGELFF. The full variable domain, rest sourced from reference TRBV25-1 and TRBJ2-2, is EADIYQTPRYLVIGTGKKITLECSQTMGHDKMYWYQQDPGMELHLIHYSYGVNSTEKGDLSSESTVSRIRTEHFPLTLESARPSHTSQYLCASSDLPGAGTGELFFGEGSRLTVL.

J is TRBJ1-1 and V is TRBV5-4. Per germline, CDR1 SGHNT and CDR2 YYREEE (reference sequence). The CDR3 contains 15 residues. The CDR3 loop is CASSLQGALGTEAFF.

The chain is built from TRBV28 and TRBJ1-5; TCRdb lists TRBD1, though no DNA is available to test this call. The CDR3 extends over 15 amino acids. Germline assignment: CDR1 MDHEN and CDR2 SYDVKM. CDR3 sequence: CASSSRGRHGQPQHF.

The V gene is TRBV6-5, the J gene TRBJ2-3; TCRdb proposes TRBD1, but this gene call is untestable without DNA. The CDR3 consists of 17 residues. In germline, CDR1 is MNHEY, CDR2 SVGAGI. This chain's CDR3 is CASSYSSPPGDVDTQYF.

The rearrangement links TRBV6-1 to TRBJ2-1. CDR3 size: 14 residues. In germline, CDR1 is MNHNS, CDR2 SASEGT. CDR3: CASGWGGPYNEQFF.

This rearrangement joins TRBV7-8 to TRBJ1-2; TCRdb indicates TRBD1, and absent DNA this call remains unverified. This CDR3 is 17 amino acids long. Per germline, CDR1 SGHVS and CDR2 FQNEAQ. The CDR3 loop reads CASSRTNSGQGAFGYTF.

V gene TRBV7-8 combines with J gene TRBJ1-2; the TCRdb call, TRBD1, lacks DNA for checking. In germline, CDR1 is SGHVS, CDR2 FQNEAQ. The CDR3 is 13 residues long. The CDR3 sequence: CASSYSTGYGYTF.

J is TRBJ2-1 and V is TRBV6-1. The CDR3 runs to 14 residues. Germline CDR1 reads MNHNS; CDR2 reads SASEGT. CDR3 sequence: CASSGAEPSNEQFF.

V gene TRBV25-1 combines with J gene TRBJ1-1. From germline, CDR1 is MGHDK and CDR2 SYGVNS. The CDR3 length is 15 residues. CDR3 sequence reads: CASSLADSPNTEAFF.

The chain couples TRBV19 to TRBJ2-7; lacking DNA, the TRBD1 call made by TCRdb goes unchecked. The CDR3 runs to 14 residues. Germline V gives CDR1 LNHDA, CDR2 SQIVND (reference sequence). This CDR3 reads CASSTFGPGYEQYF.